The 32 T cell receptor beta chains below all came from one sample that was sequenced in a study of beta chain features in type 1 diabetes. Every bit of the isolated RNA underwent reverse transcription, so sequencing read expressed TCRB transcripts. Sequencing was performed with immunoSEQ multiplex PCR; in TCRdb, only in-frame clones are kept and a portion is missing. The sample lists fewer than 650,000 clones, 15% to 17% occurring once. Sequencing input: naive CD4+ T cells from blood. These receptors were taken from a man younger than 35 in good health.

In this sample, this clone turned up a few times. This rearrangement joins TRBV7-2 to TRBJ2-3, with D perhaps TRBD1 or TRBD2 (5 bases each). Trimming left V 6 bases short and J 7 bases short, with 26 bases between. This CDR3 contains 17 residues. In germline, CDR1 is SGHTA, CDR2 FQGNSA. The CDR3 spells CASSLGEGLGPYYTQYF. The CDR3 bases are TGTGCCAGCAGTTTGGGGGAAGGTTTAGGACCTTACTATACGCAGTATTTT. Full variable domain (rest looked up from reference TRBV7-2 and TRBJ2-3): GAGVSQSPSNKVTEKGKDVELRCDPISGHTALYWYRQSLGQGLEFLIYFQGNSAPDKSGLPSDRFSAERTGGSVSTLTIQRTQQEDSAVYLCASSLGEGLGPYYTQYFGPGTRLTVL.

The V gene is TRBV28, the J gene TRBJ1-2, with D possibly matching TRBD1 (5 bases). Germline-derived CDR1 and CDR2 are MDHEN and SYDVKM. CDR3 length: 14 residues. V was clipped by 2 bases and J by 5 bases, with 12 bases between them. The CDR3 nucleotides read TGTGCCAGCAGTTTAGGCCGACAGCTTTATGGCTACACCTTC. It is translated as CASSLGRQLYGYTF.

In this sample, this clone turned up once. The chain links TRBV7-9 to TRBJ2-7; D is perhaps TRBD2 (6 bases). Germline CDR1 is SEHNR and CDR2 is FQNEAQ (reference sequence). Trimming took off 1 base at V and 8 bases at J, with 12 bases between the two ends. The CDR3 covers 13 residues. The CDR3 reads CASSLDAGLQQYF. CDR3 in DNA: TGTGCCAGCAGCTTAGACGCGGGGCTACAGCAGTACTTC.

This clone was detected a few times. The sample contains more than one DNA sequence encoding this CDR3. The CDR3 DNA reads TGTGCCAGCAGCGTAGGGACGGTCTCCTACAATGAGCAGTTCTTC. It specifies CASSVGTVSYNEQFF. This chain uses TRBV9 with TRBJ2-1, with D uncertain. Germline V gene sequence: CDR1 SGDLS, CDR2 YYNGEE. V dropped 0 bases and J dropped 0 bases, with 7 bases sitting between them. This CDR3 has 15 residues.

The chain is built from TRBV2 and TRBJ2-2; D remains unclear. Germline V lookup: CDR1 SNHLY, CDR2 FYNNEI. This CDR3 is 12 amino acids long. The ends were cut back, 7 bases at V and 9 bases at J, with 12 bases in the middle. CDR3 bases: TGTGCCAGCAATTCCTTGGCTCGGGAGCTGTTTTTT. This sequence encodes CASNSLARELFF.

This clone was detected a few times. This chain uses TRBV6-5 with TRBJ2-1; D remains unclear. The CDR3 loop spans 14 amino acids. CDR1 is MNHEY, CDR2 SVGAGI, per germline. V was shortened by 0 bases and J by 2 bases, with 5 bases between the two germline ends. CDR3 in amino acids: CASSYSRPYNEQFF. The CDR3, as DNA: TGTGCCAGCAGTTACTCGAGGCCCTACAATGAGCAGTTCTTC.

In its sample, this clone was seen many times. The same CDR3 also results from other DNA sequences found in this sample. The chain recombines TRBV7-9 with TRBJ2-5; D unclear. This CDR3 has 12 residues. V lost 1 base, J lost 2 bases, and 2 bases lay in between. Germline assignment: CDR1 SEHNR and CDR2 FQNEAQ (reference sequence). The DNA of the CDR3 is TGTGCCAGCAGCTTAGGACAAGAGACCCAGTACTTC. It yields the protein CASSLGQETQYF.

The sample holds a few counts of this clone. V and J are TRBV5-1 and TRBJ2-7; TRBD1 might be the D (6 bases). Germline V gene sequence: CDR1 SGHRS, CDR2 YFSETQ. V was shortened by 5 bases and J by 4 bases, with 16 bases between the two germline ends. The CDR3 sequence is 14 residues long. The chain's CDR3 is CASSLIGGSYEQYF. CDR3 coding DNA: TGCGCCAGCAGTTTGATAGGGGGTTCGTACGAGCAGTACTTC.

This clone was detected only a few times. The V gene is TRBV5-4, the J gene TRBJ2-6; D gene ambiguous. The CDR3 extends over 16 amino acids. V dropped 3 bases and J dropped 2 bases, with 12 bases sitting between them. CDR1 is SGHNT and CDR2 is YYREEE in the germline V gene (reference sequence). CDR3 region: CASSSLAPPGANVLTF. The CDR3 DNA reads TGTGCCAGCAGCTCCCTGGCGCCCCCTGGGGCCAACGTCCTGACTTTC. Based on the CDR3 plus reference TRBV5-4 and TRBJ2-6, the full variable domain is ETGVTQSPTHLIKTRGQQVTLRCSSQSGHNTVSWYQQALGQGPQFIFQYYREEENGRGNFPPRFSGLQFPNYSSELNVNALELDDSALYLCASSSLAPPGANVLTFGAGSRLTVL.

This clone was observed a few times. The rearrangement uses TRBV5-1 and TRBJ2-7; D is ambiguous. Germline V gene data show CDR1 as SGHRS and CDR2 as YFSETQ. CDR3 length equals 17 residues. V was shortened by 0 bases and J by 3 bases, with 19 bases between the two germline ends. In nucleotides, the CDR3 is TGCGCCAGCAGCTTGGGGAAGGTGAGCGCGGTCTTCTACGAGCAGTACTTC. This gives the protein CASSLGKVSAVFYEQYF.

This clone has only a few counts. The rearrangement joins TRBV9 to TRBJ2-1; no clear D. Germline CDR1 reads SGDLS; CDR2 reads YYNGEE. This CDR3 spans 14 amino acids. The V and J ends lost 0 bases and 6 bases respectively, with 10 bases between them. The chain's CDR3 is CASSVEARPNEQFF. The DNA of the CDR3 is TGTGCCAGCAGCGTAGAAGCGAGACCCAATGAGCAGTTCTTC.

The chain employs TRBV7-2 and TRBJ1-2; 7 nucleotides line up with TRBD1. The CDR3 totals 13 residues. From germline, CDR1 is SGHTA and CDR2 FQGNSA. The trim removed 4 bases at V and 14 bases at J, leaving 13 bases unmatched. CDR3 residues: CASSSGPGQSETF. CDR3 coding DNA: TGTGCCAGCAGCTCAGGCCCGGGACAGTCCGAAACCTTC.

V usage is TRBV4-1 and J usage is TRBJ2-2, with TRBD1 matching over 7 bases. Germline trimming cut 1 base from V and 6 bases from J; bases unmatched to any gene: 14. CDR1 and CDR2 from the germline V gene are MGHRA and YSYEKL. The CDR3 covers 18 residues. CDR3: CASSQVGRRQGGSGELFF. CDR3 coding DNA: TGCGCCAGCAGCCAAGTTGGCCGCCGACAGGGTGGGTCCGGGGAGCTGTTTTTT.

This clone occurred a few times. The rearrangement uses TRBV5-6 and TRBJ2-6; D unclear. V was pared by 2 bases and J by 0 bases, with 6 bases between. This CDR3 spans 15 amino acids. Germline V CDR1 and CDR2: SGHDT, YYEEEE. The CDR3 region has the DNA TGTGCCAGCAGCTTCCGAGACTCTGGGGCCAACGTCCTGACTTTC. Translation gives CASSFRDSGANVLTF.

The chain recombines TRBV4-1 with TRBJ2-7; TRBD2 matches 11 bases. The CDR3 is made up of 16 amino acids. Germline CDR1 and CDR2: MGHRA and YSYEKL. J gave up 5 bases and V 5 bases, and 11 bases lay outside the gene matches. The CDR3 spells CASSLGLAERLHEQYF. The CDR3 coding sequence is TGCGCCAGCAGCTTGGGACTAGCGGAACGACTTCACGAGCAGTACTTC.

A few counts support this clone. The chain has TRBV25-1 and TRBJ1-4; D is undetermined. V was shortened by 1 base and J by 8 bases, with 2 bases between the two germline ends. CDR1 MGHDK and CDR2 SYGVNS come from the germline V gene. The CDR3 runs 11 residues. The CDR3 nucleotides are TGTGCCAGCAGTGAATGGGAAAAACTGTTTTTT. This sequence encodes CASSEWEKLFF.

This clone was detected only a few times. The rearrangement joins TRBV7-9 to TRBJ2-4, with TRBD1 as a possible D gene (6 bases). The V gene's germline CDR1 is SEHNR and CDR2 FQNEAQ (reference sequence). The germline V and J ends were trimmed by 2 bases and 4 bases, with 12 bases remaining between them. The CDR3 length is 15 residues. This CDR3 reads CASSLTTGPKNIQYF. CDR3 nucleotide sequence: TGTGCCAGCAGCTTAACCACAGGGCCGAAAAACATTCAGTACTTC.

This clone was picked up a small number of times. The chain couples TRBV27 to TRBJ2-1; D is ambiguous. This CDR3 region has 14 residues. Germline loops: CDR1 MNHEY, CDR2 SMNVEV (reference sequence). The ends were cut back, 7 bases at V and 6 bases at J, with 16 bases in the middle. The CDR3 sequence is CASNSRQASNEQFF. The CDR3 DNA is TGTGCCAGCAATTCGAGGCAAGCGAGCAATGAGCAGTTCTTC.

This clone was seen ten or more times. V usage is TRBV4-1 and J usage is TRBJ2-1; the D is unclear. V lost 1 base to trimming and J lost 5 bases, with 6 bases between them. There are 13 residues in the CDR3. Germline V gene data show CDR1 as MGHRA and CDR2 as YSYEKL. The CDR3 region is CASSQVAHNEQFF. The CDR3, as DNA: TGCGCCAGCAGCCAAGTAGCACACAATGAGCAGTTCTTC.

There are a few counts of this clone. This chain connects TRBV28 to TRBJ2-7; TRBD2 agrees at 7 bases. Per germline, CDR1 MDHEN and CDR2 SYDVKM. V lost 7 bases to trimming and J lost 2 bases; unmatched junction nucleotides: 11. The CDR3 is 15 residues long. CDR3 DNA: TGTGCCAGCACCCCGGGGGGAGTAAGGACCTACGAGCAGTACTTC. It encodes CASTPGGVRTYEQYF.

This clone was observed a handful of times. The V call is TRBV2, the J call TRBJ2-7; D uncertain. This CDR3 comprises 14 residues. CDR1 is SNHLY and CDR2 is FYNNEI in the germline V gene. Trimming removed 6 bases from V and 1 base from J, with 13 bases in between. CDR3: CASSSPRVSYEQYF. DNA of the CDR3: TGTGCCAGCAGCTCACCTCGGGTTTCCTACGAGCAGTACTTC.

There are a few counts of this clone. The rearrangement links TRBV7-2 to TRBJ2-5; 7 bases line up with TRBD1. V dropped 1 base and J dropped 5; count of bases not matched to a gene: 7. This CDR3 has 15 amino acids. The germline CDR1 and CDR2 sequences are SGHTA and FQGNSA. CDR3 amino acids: CASSLGDRVTETQYF. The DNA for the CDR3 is TGTGCCAGCAGCTTAGGTGACAGGGTAACTGAGACCCAGTACTTC.

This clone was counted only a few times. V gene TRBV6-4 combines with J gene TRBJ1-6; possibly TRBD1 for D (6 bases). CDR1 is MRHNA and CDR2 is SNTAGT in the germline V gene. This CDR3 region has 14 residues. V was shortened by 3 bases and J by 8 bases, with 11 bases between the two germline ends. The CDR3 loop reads CASSEGGNHSPLHF. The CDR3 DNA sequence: TGTGCCAGCAGTGAAGGGGGGAATCATTCACCCCTCCACTTT.

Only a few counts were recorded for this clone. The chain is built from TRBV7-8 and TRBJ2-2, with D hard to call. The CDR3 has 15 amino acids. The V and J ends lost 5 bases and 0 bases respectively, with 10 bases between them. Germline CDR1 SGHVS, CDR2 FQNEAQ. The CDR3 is CASSPRRTNTGELFF. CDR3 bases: TGTGCCAGCAGCCCCCGACGGACGAACACCGGGGAGCTGTTTTTT. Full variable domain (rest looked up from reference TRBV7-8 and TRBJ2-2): GAGVSQSPRYKVAKRGQDVALRCDPISGHVSLFWYQQALGQGPEFLTYFQNEAQLDKSGLPSDRFFAERPEGSVSTLKIQRTQQEDSAVYLCASSPRRTNTGELFFGEGSRLTVL.

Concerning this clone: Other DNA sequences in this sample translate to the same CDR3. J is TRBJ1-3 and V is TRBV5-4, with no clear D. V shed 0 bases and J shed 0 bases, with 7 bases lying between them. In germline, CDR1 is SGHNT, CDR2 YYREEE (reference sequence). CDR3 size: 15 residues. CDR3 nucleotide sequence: TGTGCCAGCAGCTTGGTCGGTGCCTCTGGAAACACCATATATTTT. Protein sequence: CASSLVGASGNTIYF.

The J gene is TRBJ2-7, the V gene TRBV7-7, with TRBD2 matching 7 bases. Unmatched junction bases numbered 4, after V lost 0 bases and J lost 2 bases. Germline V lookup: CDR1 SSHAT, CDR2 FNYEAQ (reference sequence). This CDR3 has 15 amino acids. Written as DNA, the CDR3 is TGTGCCAGCAGCTTAGCTAGCGGGCCCACCTACGAGCAGTACTTC. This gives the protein CASSLASGPTYEQYF.

CDR3 coding DNA: TGTGCCAGCAGCTCTACAGGGACGAGGCAGTACTTC. Translated: CASSSTGTRQYF. The V gene is TRBV11-3, the J gene TRBJ2-7; a weak D match, TRBD1 (6 bases). V was shortened by 4 bases and J by 9 bases, with 13 bases between the two germline ends. CDR1 and CDR2 from the germline V gene are SGHNT and YENEEA. The CDR3 length is 12 residues.

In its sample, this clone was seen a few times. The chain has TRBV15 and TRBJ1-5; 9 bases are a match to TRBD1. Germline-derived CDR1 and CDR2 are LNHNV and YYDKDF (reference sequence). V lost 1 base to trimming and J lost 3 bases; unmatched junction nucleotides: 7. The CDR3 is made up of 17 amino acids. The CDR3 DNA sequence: TGTGCCACCAGCAGAGGGACAGGGGTTCGCCTCAATCAGCCCCAGCATTTT. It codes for CATSRGTGVRLNQPQHF.

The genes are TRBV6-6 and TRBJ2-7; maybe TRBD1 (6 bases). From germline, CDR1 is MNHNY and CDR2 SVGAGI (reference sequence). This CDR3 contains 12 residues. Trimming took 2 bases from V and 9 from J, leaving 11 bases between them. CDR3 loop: CASSYPGTTQYF. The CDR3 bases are TGTGCCAGCAGTTACCCGGGGACAACGCAGTACTTC.

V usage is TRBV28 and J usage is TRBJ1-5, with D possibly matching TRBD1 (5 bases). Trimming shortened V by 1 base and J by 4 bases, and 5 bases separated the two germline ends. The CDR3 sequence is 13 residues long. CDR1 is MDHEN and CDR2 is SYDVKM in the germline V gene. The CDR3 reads CASSLSGNQPQHF. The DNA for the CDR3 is TGTGCCAGCAGTTTATCAGGGAATCAGCCCCAGCATTTT.

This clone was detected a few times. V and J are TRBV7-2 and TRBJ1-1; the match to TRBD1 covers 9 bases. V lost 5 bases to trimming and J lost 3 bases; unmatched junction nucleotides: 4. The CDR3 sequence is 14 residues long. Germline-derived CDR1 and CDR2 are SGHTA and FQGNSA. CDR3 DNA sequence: TGTGCCAGCAGCCCGGGACAGGGATACACTGAAGCTTTCTTT. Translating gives CASSPGQGYTEAFF.

This CDR3 is CASSLHRGSYEQYF. The CDR3 DNA reads TGTGCCAGCAGTTTGCACAGGGGCTCCTACGAGCAGTACTTC. The rearrangement joins TRBV28 to TRBJ2-7; 7 positions agree with TRBD1. The V gene end was trimmed by 3 bases and the J gene end by 0 bases; junction bases not matched to a gene: 2. This CDR3 comprises 14 residues. CDR1 MDHEN and CDR2 SYDVKM come from the germline V gene. Full variable domain (rest looked up from reference TRBV28 and TRBJ2-7): DVKVTQSSRYLVKRTGEKVFLECVQDMDHENMFWYRQDPGLGLRLIYFSYDVKMKEKGDIPEGYSVSREKKERFSLILESASTNQTSMYLCASSLHRGSYEQYFGPGTRLTVT.